The present T cell receptor (beta chain) was sequenced within a study of cytomegalovirus exposure and HLA in healthy donors. Study-wide results and limits: Altogether, 164 TCR beta chains were recorded as cytomegalovirus-associated. In a later analysis, specific HLA alleles were associated with 15,000 or so TCR beta sequences at a 0.05 false discovery rate. Fewer N-insertions than the approximately 680-donor mean were reportedly shown by an Asian-associated ancestry cluster in a later analysis.

In this sample, this clone turned up once. The target antigen is unknown. This CDR3 has 13 amino acids. Trimming removed 4 bases at V and 8 bases at J, with 11 bases between. Germline V gene data show CDR1 as LNHDA and CDR2 as SQIVND (reference sequence). The PCR ran on 60 Vbeta and 13 Jbeta primers. Libraries were prepared by immunoSEQ multiplex PCR; TCRdb keeps only in-frame clonotypes and omits some of them. The sample holds about 260,000 clones, roughly two thirds seen once. Sequencing used PBMCs. The chain has TRBV19 and TRBJ1-4; no definite D call. The source of this sequence is a female donor in good health and CMV-seronegative. The CDR3 sequence is CASSRSLGEKLFF. CDR3 nucleotide sequence: TGTGCCAGTAGTAGGAGTCTCGGCGAAAAACTGTTTTTT.